This T cell receptor beta chain was observed in a study of PD-1 blockade in classical Hodgkin lymphoma. General study results and limits: TCR diversity at baseline was reported to be reduced in newly diagnosed patients relative to healthy donors.

TCRdb's table, derived via immunoSEQ multiplex PCR, lists solely in-frame clones and lacks some. The data contain roughly 20,000 clones, around 73% of them singletons. No patient escaped relapse after autologous stem cell transplantation, and brentuximab vedotin exposure varied. Each best response was a complete response, a partial response or progressive disease. Germline CDR1 SGHDN, CDR2 FVKESK. V lost 5 bases, J lost 11 bases, and 4 bases stayed unmatched. This CDR3 spans 13 amino acids. This clone qualifies as medium-sized. Its antigen is undetermined. The rearrangement uses TRBV14 and TRBJ2-1; 12 bases align to TRBD2. The material sequenced was peripheral blood mononuclear cells (PBMCs), taken before the second cycle of nivolumab. This clonotype was sampled from a human donor with classical Hodgkin lymphoma. In DNA form, the CDR3 reads TGTGCCAGCAGCGCTAGCGGGAGGGTGAAGCAGTTCTTC. This translates into CASSASGRVKQFF.